This is a list of T cell receptor beta chains from one sample in a study of blood T cell repertoires in COVID-19. Sequencing was performed with immunoSEQ multiplex PCR; in TCRdb, only in-frame clones are kept and a portion is missing. Here the sample spans about 400,000 clones, 86% being singletons. Sequencing input: peripheral blood. The receptors stem from a woman aged 60-75 years with COVID-19, enrolled during active disease. CDR3s include the opening cysteine and the closing phenylalanine or tryptophan. The D gene is left open where the match is weak. Rows give clone size only sometimes, using once, few, many, or a class for an expanded clone.

D: -; size: -; V: TRBV19; length: 17; J: TRBJ2-3; DNA: TGTGCCAGTAGTATAGAAGCTACTAGCCACTCCACAGATACGCAGTATTTT; CDR3: CASSIEATSHSTDTQYF
D: TRBD2; size: -; V: TRBV6-2/TRBV6-3; length: 15; J: TRBJ2-5; DNA: TGTGCCAGCAGTTATGGCGGGGGGGCCGCGGAGACCCAGTACTTC; CDR3: CASSYGGGAAETQYF
D: TRBD1; size: -; V: TRBV7-8; length: 16; J: TRBJ1-5; DNA: TGTGCCAGCAGCGCCGGAAGACAGGGGGCAATGCAGCCCCAGCATTTT; CDR3: CASSAGRQGAMQPQHF
D: TRBD1; size: -; V: TRBV3-1/TRBV3-2; length: 15; J: TRBJ1-4; DNA: TGTGCCAGCAGCCTTTCCGGACAGGGGCGGGAAAAACTGTTTTTT; CDR3: CASSLSGQGREKLFF
D: TRBD2; size: once; V: TRBV7-8; length: 15; J: TRBJ2-1; DNA: TGTGCCAGCAGACGGACCGCTAGCGGTTTGGATGAGCAGTTCTTC; CDR3: CASRRTASGLDEQFF
D: TRBD2; size: -; V: TRBV27; length: 15; J: TRBJ2-7; DNA: TGTGCCAGCGGCTCGTTGGGCGGGGGGGCCCCCGAGCAGTACTTC; CDR3: CASGSLGGGAPEQYF
D: -; size: -; V: TRBV7-2; length: 14; J: TRBJ1-2; DNA: TGTGCCAGCAGCTTAAGATCCACAGGAAGTGGCTACACCTTC; CDR3: CASSLRSTGSGYTF
D: TRBD1; size: -; V: TRBV5-1; length: 14; J: TRBJ1-1; DNA: TGCGCCAGCAGCGCGGGACAGTCGAACACTGAAGCTTTCTTT; CDR3: CASSAGQSNTEAFF
D: -; size: once; V: TRBV18; length: 14; J: TRBJ1-1; DNA: TGTGCCAGCTCACCACCGATGGCGAACACTGAAGCTTTCTTT; CDR3: CASSPPMANTEAFF
D: -; size: few; V: TRBV30; length: 15; J: TRBJ1-1; DNA: TGTGCCTGGACCCGTCGGGGAGGTTTGGGGACTGAAGCTTTCTTT; CDR3: CAWTRRGGLGTEAFF
D: TRBD2; size: -; V: TRBV20-1; length: 16; J: TRBJ2-7; DNA: TGCAGTGCTAGTGGGACTAGCGGGGGATCCCCCTACGAGCAGTACTTC; CDR3: CSASGTSGGSPYEQYF
D: -; size: -; V: TRBV7-9; length: 16; J: TRBJ2-3; DNA: TGTGCCAGCAGCTCACAGGGGTGGAGGGACACAGATACGCAGTATTTT; CDR3: CASSSQGWRDTDTQYF
D: TRBD1; size: -; V: TRBV2; length: 14; J: TRBJ1-1; DNA: TGTGCCAGCAGGGGACAGGGGGGAGGGACTGAAGCTTTCTTT; CDR3: CASRGQGGGTEAFF
D: -; size: -; V: TRBV6-2/TRBV6-3; length: 17; J: TRBJ1-1; DNA: TGTGCCAGCAGCCCCCCCGAGGACACAGGGTGGGACACTGAAGCTTTCTTT; CDR3: CASSPPEDTGWDTEAFF
D: -; size: -; V: TRBV6-5; length: 14; J: TRBJ1-2; DNA: TGTGCCAGCAAGAGGGGGGGGCCAAGGGATGGCTACACCTTC; CDR3: CASKRGGPRDGYTF
D: TRBD1; size: -; V: TRBV5-1; length: 16; J: TRBJ2-7; DNA: TGCGCCAGCAGCTACCTAAGCTTTGGACAGGGAGACGAGCAGTACTTC; CDR3: CASSYLSFGQGDEQYF
D: TRBD1; size: -; V: TRBV5-1; length: 15; J: TRBJ1-4; DNA: TGCGCCAGCAGCTTGGCCGGGACAGGGGGTGAAAAACTGTTTTTT; CDR3: CASSLAGTGGEKLFF
D: -; size: -; V: TRBV4-2; length: 13; J: TRBJ1-1; DNA: TGTGCCAGCAGCCCAGGCCCGGACACTGAAGCTTTCTTT; CDR3: CASSPGPDTEAFF
D: -; size: many; V: TRBV3-1/TRBV3-2; length: 17; J: TRBJ1-2; DNA: TGTGCCAGCAGCCCTATAGCTAGCACCTGGAGCTTCTATGGCTACACCTTC; CDR3: CASSPIASTWSFYGYTF
D: -; size: -; V: TRBV7-9; length: 12; J: TRBJ2-2; DNA: TGTGCCAGCAAAGCAGGGACCGGGGAGCTGTTTTTT; CDR3: CASKAGTGELFF
D: -; size: -; V: TRBV29-1; length: 13; J: TRBJ2-3; DNA: TGCAGCGTTGAAGATCCTTCCCGTCTGACGCAGTATTTT; CDR3: CSVEDPSRLTQYF
D: -; size: -; V: TRBV7-8; length: 14; J: TRBJ1-2; DNA: TGTGCCAGCAGCGCTTTGACAGGCCCCTATGGCTACACCTTC; CDR3: CASSALTGPYGYTF
D: TRBD2; size: -; V: TRBV4-1; length: 16; J: TRBJ2-5; DNA: TGCGCCAGCAGCCAAGTCGGACTAGTGGGGTTAGAGACCCAGTACTTC; CDR3: CASSQVGLVGLETQYF
D: TRBD2; size: -; V: TRBV9; length: 18; J: TRBJ2-7; DNA: TGTGCCAGCAGCGTGGGGACTAGCGGGGGGACCTCCTCCTACGAGCAGTACTTC; CDR3: CASSVGTSGGTSSYEQYF
D: TRBD2; size: -; V: TRBV5-1; length: 17; J: TRBJ2-5; DNA: TGCGCCAGCAGACCAGGGACTAGCGGGGGGGCCAGTGAGACCCAGTACTTC; CDR3: CASRPGTSGGASETQYF
D: -; size: -; V: TRBV14; length: 15; J: TRBJ1-1; DNA: TGTGCCAGCAGCCCCTCGGGCAGGGGTGACACTGAAGCTTTCTTT; CDR3: CASSPSGRGDTEAFF
D: TRBD2; size: -; V: TRBV7-2; length: 15; J: TRBJ2-3; DNA: TGTGCCAGCATTACTAGCGGGGGGGCAACAGATACGCAGTATTTT; CDR3: CASITSGGATDTQYF
D: -; size: -; V: TRBV4-1; length: 15; J: TRBJ2-1; DNA: TGCGCCAGCAGCCATATTTCGACCAACCCCAGGGAGCAGTTCTTC; CDR3: CASSHISTNPREQFF
D: -; size: -; V: TRBV13; length: 15; J: TRBJ1-1; DNA: TGTGCCAGCAGCGCCCGGGACTACCGGAACACTGAAGCTTTCTTT; CDR3: CASSARDYRNTEAFF
D: -; size: -; V: TRBV7-9; length: 16; J: TRBJ2-5; DNA: TGTGCCAGCAGCTCCCAGAAACAGGGGAGGCGAGAGACCCAGTACTTC; CDR3: CASSSQKQGRRETQYF
D: -; size: -; V: TRBV11-3; length: 11; J: TRBJ2-7; DNA: TGTGCCAGCACCCTCTACTACGAGCAGTACTTC; CDR3: CASTLYYEQYF
D: -; size: -; V: TRBV5-1; length: 16; J: TRBJ1-5; DNA: TGCGCCAGCAGCTTGGGGGGGCGGAATAGCAATCAGCCCCAGCATTTT; CDR3: CASSLGGRNSNQPQHF
D: TRBD1; size: -; V: TRBV7-2; length: 13; J: TRBJ1-2; DNA: TGTGCCAGCAGCTCGGGACAGGGCTATGGCTACACCTTC; CDR3: CASSSGQGYGYTF
D: TRBD1; size: once; V: TRBV5-1; length: 17; J: TRBJ2-7; DNA: TGCGCCAGCAGCTTGAGGGCACGGGACAGTATCGCCTACGAGCAGTACTTC; CDR3: CASSLRARDSIAYEQYF
D: -; size: -; V: TRBV12-3/TRBV12-4; length: 13; J: TRBJ1-5; DNA: TGTGCCAGCAGTTACCAGGAGGATCAGCCCCAGCATTTT; CDR3: CASSYQEDQPQHF
D: -; size: -; V: TRBV5-1; length: 15; J: TRBJ2-3; DNA: TGCGCCAGCAGCTTCCAGCGCGGCTACACAGATACGCAGTATTTT; CDR3: CASSFQRGYTDTQYF
D: -; size: -; V: TRBV6-2/TRBV6-3; length: 14; J: TRBJ2-1; DNA: TGTGCCAGCAGTTACTCGCACAGGGCCGGTGAGCAGTTCTTC; CDR3: CASSYSHRAGEQFF
D: TRBD1; size: -; V: TRBV5-1; length: 17; J: TRBJ1-3; DNA: TGCGCCAGCAGCTTAGGGGACAGGGGTTACTCTGGAAACACCATATATTTT; CDR3: CASSLGDRGYSGNTIYF
D: -; size: once; V: TRBV27; length: 16; J: TRBJ1-2; DNA: TGTGCCAGCAGTGATTTCGGGGGGGGTAAAAATCATGGCTACACCTTC; CDR3: CASSDFGGGKNHGYTF
D: TRBD2; size: -; V: TRBV9; length: 16; J: TRBJ2-7; DNA: TGTGCCAGCAGCCCCCTGGGTAGCGGGGGGGAGAACGAGCAGTACTTC; CDR3: CASSPLGSGGENEQYF
D: -; size: few; V: TRBV13; length: 14; J: TRBJ1-1; DNA: TGTGCCAGCAGCCCCCGACAAGGGAACACTGAAGCTTTCTTT; CDR3: CASSPRQGNTEAFF
D: -; size: few; V: TRBV7-9; length: 15; J: TRBJ2-2; DNA: TGTGCCAGCACCACCGGAGGAGGGTCCACCGGGGAGCTGTTTTTT; CDR3: CASTTGGGSTGELFF
D: TRBD1; size: -; V: TRBV30; length: 15; J: TRBJ1-1; DNA: TGTGCCGGCATGGAAGGGGGCAGCCTCGTAGCGGAGGCTTTCTTT; CDR3: CAGMEGGSLVAEAFF
D: -; size: -; V: TRBV9; length: 15; J: TRBJ1-1; DNA: TGTGCCAGCAGCGTAGAGCCGGGGGAGAACACTGAAGCTTTCTTT; CDR3: CASSVEPGENTEAFF
D: -; size: few; V: TRBV20-1; length: 11; J: TRBJ2-1; DNA: TGCAGTGCTAGTGCTGGGGCTGAGCAGTTCTTC; CDR3: CSASAGAEQFF
D: TRBD2; size: -; V: TRBV9; length: 17; J: TRBJ2-3; DNA: TGTGCCAGCAGCCCAGGACTAGCGGGGGCTCTTAGAGATACGCAGTATTTT; CDR3: CASSPGLAGALRDTQYF
D: TRBD1; size: -; V: TRBV7-2; length: 13; J: TRBJ1-2; DNA: TGTGCCAGCAGCGCGGGACAGGGATATGGCTACACCTTC; CDR3: CASSAGQGYGYTF
D: -; size: once; V: TRBV5-1; length: 11; J: TRBJ2-5; DNA: TGCGCCAGCACGGAGGAAGAGACCCAGTACTTC; CDR3: CASTEEETQYF
D: TRBD2; size: -; V: TRBV5-1; length: 18; J: TRBJ2-3; DNA: TGCGCCAGCAGCTTGGGACTAGCGGGGGGCAGAGGGGCAGATACGCAGTATTTT; CDR3: CASSLGLAGGRGADTQYF
D: TRBD1; size: -; V: TRBV25-1; length: 16; J: TRBJ1-5; DNA: TGTGCCAGCAGTGAACCCGGGACAGGGGGCCATCAGCCCCAGCATTTT; CDR3: CASSEPGTGGHQPQHF
D: -; size: -; V: TRBV13; length: 13; J: TRBJ2-7; DNA: TGTGCCAGCAGCCGAACAGGGAACTACGAGCAGTACTTC; CDR3: CASSRTGNYEQYF
D: -; size: -; V: TRBV19; length: 15; J: TRBJ1-1; DNA: TGTGCCAGTAGTATTATCGGGGTTCGGAACACTGAAGCTTTCTTT; CDR3: CASSIIGVRNTEAFF
D: -; size: -; V: TRBV14; length: 13; J: TRBJ1-1; DNA: TGTGCCAGCAGCCAAGATAGGAACACTGAAGCTTTCTTT; CDR3: CASSQDRNTEAFF
D: -; size: -; V: TRBV5-4; length: 15; J: TRBJ1-1; DNA: TGTGCCAGCAGCTACCAGGGACAAAGGAGCCCTGAAGCTTTCTTT; CDR3: CASSYQGQRSPEAFF
D: -; size: -; V: TRBV24-1; length: 17; J: TRBJ2-7; DNA: TGTGCCACCAGGCAGGGCGGTGTGATTAGGATACCCTACGAGCAGTACTTC; CDR3: CATRQGGVIRIPYEQYF
D: -; size: -; V: TRBV18; length: 14; J: TRBJ2-7; DNA: TGTGCCAGCTCACCATTCGGCAGGGGCAGCGAGCAGTACTTC; CDR3: CASSPFGRGSEQYF
D: -; size: -; V: TRBV18; length: 13; J: TRBJ1-5; DNA: TGTGCCAGCTCACCAGGACAGAATCAGCCCCAGCATTTT; CDR3: CASSPGQNQPQHF
D: TRBD1; size: -; V: TRBV9; length: 14; J: TRBJ1-2; DNA: TGTGCCAGCAGCGTAGGGACAGGGCACTATGGCTACACCTTC; CDR3: CASSVGTGHYGYTF
D: -; size: -; V: TRBV12-3/TRBV12-4; length: 13; J: TRBJ2-2; DNA: TGTGCCAGCAATAGGGGGGGCCCCGGGGAGCTGTTTTTT; CDR3: CASNRGGPGELFF